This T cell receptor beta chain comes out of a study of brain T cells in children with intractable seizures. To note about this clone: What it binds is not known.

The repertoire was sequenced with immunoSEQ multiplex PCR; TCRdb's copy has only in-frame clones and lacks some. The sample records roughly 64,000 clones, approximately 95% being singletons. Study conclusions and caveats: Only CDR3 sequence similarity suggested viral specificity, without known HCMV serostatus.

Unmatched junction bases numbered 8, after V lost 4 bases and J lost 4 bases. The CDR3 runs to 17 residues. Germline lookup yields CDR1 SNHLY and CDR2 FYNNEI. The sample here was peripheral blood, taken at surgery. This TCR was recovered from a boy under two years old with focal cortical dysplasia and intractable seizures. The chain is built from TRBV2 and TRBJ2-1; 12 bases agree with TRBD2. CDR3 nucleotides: TGTGCCAGCAGTGGGAGCGGACTAGCGGGAACATACAATGAGCAGTTCTTC. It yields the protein CASSGSGLAGTYNEQFF.